One TCR beta chain is described in this entry. These data are taken from a study of blood T cell repertoires in COVID-19. Study overall: From T cells, B-cell-depleted T cells, or PBMCs came the material, which was cDNA or gDNA.

Trimming cost V 2 bases and J 2 bases, with 17 bases left between them. The CDR3 runs to 17 residues. Germline CDR1 is KGHSH and CDR2 is LQKENI. Measured with immunoSEQ multiplex PCR; TCRdb has only the in-frame clones, and not every one. The table records some 380,000 clones, approximately 77% of them present only once. This sequence originates from a human donor with acute or convalescent COVID-19. The donor label of this sample is uncertain. The specimen sequenced was peripheral blood. J is TRBJ2-3 and V is TRBV18; no firm D call. The CDR3 DNA follows: TGTGCCAGCTCACCATTTTCCCGCGGCTCCATCACAGATACGCAGTATTTT. Translated: CASSPFSRGSITDTQYF.